This TCR beta chain was sequenced in a study of tumor-infiltrating lymphocytes in primary liver carcinoma. The wider study: Patients were men and women aged 30 to 69 years. Study-level findings and limits: Top clones occupying all five tumor regions numbered only about 7.5-24%.

Germline V gene data show CDR1 as MNHEY and CDR2 as SVGAGI. This CDR3 is built from 16 residues. In regard to this clonotype: Its specificity is not known. One junction end disagrees with the germline gene, perhaps due to a read error.

Production of TCR beta cDNA used roughly 0.55 ug total RNA together with a constant-region primer. Slightly modified ARM-PCR with three nested multiplex PCR rounds yielded TCR beta libraries. TRBV1-TRBV30 forward and Cbeta reverse primers drove the first two approximately 10-cycle rounds. TCRdb called the multiplex PCR reads again in MiXCR, with one record for every CDR3 protein. Here the sample spans 70,000 to 85,000 distinct CDR3 sequences, 70% to 80% being singletons. From unsorted bulk tissue weighing roughly 18-30 mg, DNA and RNA were co-extracted. Cases comprised patients with primary liver carcinoma who received surgical resection.

Sequenced material: liver tumor tissue from sampling region 4. Subset described: tumor region T4, right-lateral pole. The receptor was derived from a woman aged 60-70 years with primary liver carcinoma and hepatitis B virus infection. The gene calls are TRBV6-5 and TRBJ2-3; perhaps TRBD2 as D (8 bases). In nucleotides, the CDR3 is TGTGTCAGCAGTTACAGGGGCGGGAGGACTTCAGATACGCAGTATTTT. It yields the protein CVSSYRGGRTSDTQYF.